This T cell receptor beta chain was identified in a study of read filtering for tumor transcriptome and immune sequencing. Molecular barcoded adaptors covering alpha/delta and beta/gamma chains were used on about 390 ng RNA. TCRdb called the reads again in MiXCR, with one record for every CDR3 protein. The top ten hold 25% to 30% of the sample, which has about 38,000 distinct CDR3 sequences, around 15% seen once. This clonotype was recorded at least ten times. This CDR3 is 17 amino acids long. The V and J ends lost 0 bases and 4 bases, in that order; junction bases with no gene match: 11. Germline CDR1 reads MNHEY; CDR2 reads SMNVEV (reference sequence).

The TCR originated in a donor aged 40 or older with multiple myeloma. J is TRBJ1-2 and V is TRBV27; 7 bases map to TRBD1. The sequenced sample consisted of a population of CD138-negative cells sorted from bone marrow. CDR3 nucleotides: TGTGCCAGCAGTTTATCGTACGCTGGACAGGATATCTATGGCTACACCTTC. This codes for CASSLSYAGQDIYGYTF.